Following are 8 T cell receptor beta chains from one sample sequenced in a study of shared clonotypes between healthy human individuals (dated by TCRdb to about 2020). The method behind the library was the immunoSEQ multiplex PCR assay. What TCRdb holds here is the immuneACCESS table cut down to in-frame rearrangements. Part of the clones is not present; checked against another copy, under half of the missing clones reflect an unresolved V gene, and the others are unexplained. For this sample there are 600,000 to 750,000 clones; roughly 87% appear just once. Jointly, the top ten make up 34% of the sample. Sequences were obtained from memory CD8+ T cells from PBMCs. Explained via the paper, the cell subset or site label denotes: CD45RO+ cells pooled with CCR7-negative TemRA cells. The origin of the receptors is a man aged 18 to 29 in good health. Some clones in this sample may be carry-over from other donors' samples.

This chain uses TRBV7-9 with TRBJ2-7; D may be TRBD1 or TRBD2 (5 bases each). The germline gives CDR1 SEHNR, CDR2 FQNEAQ (reference sequence). The ends were cut back, 4 bases at V and 4 bases at J, with 23 bases in the middle. The CDR3 has 17 residues. CDR3 coding DNA: TGTGCCAGCAGCTCACAGGAGGCCGGGACGGACCGTTACGAGCAGTACTTC. It encodes CASSSQEAGTDRYEQYF. Full variable domain (rest looked up from reference TRBV7-9 and TRBJ2-7): DTGVSQNPRHKITKRGQNVTFRCDPISEHNRLYWYRQTLGQGPEFLTYFQNEAQLEKSRLLSDRFSAERPKGSFSTLEIQRTEQGDSAMYLCASSSQEAGTDRYEQYFGPGTRLTVT.

This chain joins TRBV19 and TRBJ1-5; no firm D call. Germline CDR1 is LNHDA and CDR2 is SQIVND (reference sequence). CDR3 length: 14 amino acids. Trimming left V 1 base short and J 6 bases short, with 10 bases between. The CDR3 region is CASSIGGRAQPQHF. CDR3 coding DNA: TGTGCCAGTAGTATAGGAGGGCGCGCTCAGCCCCAGCATTTT.

About this clone: Being one base from a much bigger clone, this may be a read error. J is TRBJ1-1 and V is TRBV9; 7 positions agree with TRBD1. V lost 4 bases, J lost 0 bases, and 3 bases stayed unmatched. CDR1 and CDR2 from the germline V gene are SGDLS and YYNGEE. The CDR3 covers 14 residues. As DNA, the CDR3 is TGTGCCAGCAGCCTTGGACAGGTGAACACTGAAGCTTTCTTT. This codes for CASSLGQVNTEAFF.

This chain uses TRBV6-5 with TRBJ2-5, with TRBD1 matching 7 bases. J gave up 1 base and V 7 bases, and 3 bases lay outside the gene matches. Germline CDR1 is MNHEY and CDR2 is SVGAGI. The CDR3 spans 13 residues. CDR3: CASNRDSQETQYF. The CDR3 coding sequence is TGTGCCAGCAACAGGGACAGCCAAGAGACCCAGTACTTC.

This chain joins TRBV28 and TRBJ1-1; TRBD1 might be the D (5 bases). The V end lost 7 bases, the J end lost 8 bases, and 14 bases lay between the germline ends. The CDR3 length is 12 residues. Germline-derived CDR1 and CDR2 are MDHEN and SYDVKM. The CDR3 DNA follows: TGTGCCAGCACCCGCCGGGGGTCGGAAGCTTTCTTT. Protein: CASTRRGSEAFF. Supplemented by reference TRBV28 and TRBJ1-1, the full variable domain reads DVKVTQSSRYLVKRTGEKVFLECVQDMDHENMFWYRQDPGLGLRLIYFSYDVKMKEKGDIPEGYSVSREKKERFSLILESASTNQTSMYLCASTRRGSEAFFGQGTRLTVV.

The chain recombines TRBV5-1 with TRBJ2-5, with TRBD1 as a possible D gene (6 bases). The ends were cut back, 0 bases at V and 9 bases at J, with 24 bases in the middle. Germline CDR1 SGHRS, CDR2 YFSETQ. This CDR3 contains 17 residues. CDR3 DNA sequence: TGCGCCAGCAGCTTGGCGTTGGACAGACTACAAGGTCGGGCCCAGTACTTC. It yields the protein CASSLALDRLQGRAQYF.

The chain is built from TRBV7-3 and TRBJ2-7, with D perhaps TRBD2 (6 bases). The V end lost 5 bases, the J end lost 4 bases, and 36 bases lay between the germline ends. The CDR3 totals 21 residues. Germline lookup yields CDR1 SGHTA and CDR2 FQGTGA. This CDR3 reads CASSVSSGSALGEEATYEQYF. The CDR3 DNA reads TGTGCCAGCAGCGTTAGCTCCGGCTCAGCTCTTGGGGAGGAAGCGACTTACGAGCAGTACTTC.

The chain links TRBV23-1 to TRBJ2-5; 7 bases fit TRBD2. TRBV23-1 belongs to the ORF category, with a function that is uncertain. V trimming: 5 bases; J trimming: 5 bases; junction bases outside the gene matches: 11. The CDR3 runs 15 residues. The CDR3: CASSERGGHRETQYF. For the CDR3, the DNA is TGCGCCAGCAGTGAGCGGGGAGGGCACCGGGAGACCCAGTACTTC.